The clone carrying this T cell receptor (beta chain) was picked up many times. Trimming took 5 bases from V and 4 from J; bases not matched to a gene: 12. The CDR3 consists of 16 residues. CDR1 is DFQATT, CDR2 SNEGSKA, per germline (reference sequence). The sample is drawn from a study of T cells in Graves' hyperthyroidism and ophthalmopathy. In the study overall: Before any treatment, at initial diagnosis, peripheral blood was collected.

Patients between 18 and 65 years old had hyperthyroidism, newly diagnosed and lasting under 2 months. Thyroid ultrasound and orbital computed tomography, with clinical symptoms and serum thyroxine and TRAb, informed diagnoses. The PBMCs were taken from roughly 10 ml of fresh peripheral blood. Amplified TCR beta CDR3 regions derived from RNA transcripts. The TCR CDR3 first-round RT-PCR relied on the HTBI primer set. TCRdb passed the multiplex PCR reads through MiXCR, listing each CDR3 protein once. The sample has nearly 750,000 distinct CDR3 sequences, roughly 32% seen once. The clonotype was recovered from a woman between 40 and 50 years old with Graves' hyperthyroidism. Input material: blood. The J gene is TRBJ2-7, the V gene TRBV20-1; TRBD2 aligns across 12 bases. The CDR3 loop reads CSAFGLAGPPSYEQYF. CDR3 nucleotides: TGCAGTGCTTTCGGACTAGCGGGACCGCCCTCATACGAGCAGTACTTC.